This TCR beta chain emerged from a study of cytomegalovirus exposure and HLA in healthy donors. Notes on the study in general: Differences between HLA loci emerged in a later analysis of TCR association rates, with DRB1 most and HLA-C fewest. Common viral pathogens (according to a later analysis) appeared linked to several of the most significant clusters.

PCR involved 60 Vbeta and 13 Jbeta primers. Produced via immunoSEQ multiplex PCR; TCRdb's table is partial and in-frame only. The sample holds about 150,000 clones, 70% to 80% seen once. Trimming took 7 bases from V and 5 from J; bases not matched to a gene: 9. The germline gives CDR1 SEHNR, CDR2 FQNEAQ (reference sequence). The CDR3 covers 15 residues. Comments on this clone: Its specificity is unknown.

The chain has TRBV7-9 and TRBJ1-5; the match to TRBD1 covers 9 bases. Material: PBMCs. The sequence came from a young man in good health and CMV-seropositive. CDR3 nucleotides: TGTGCCAGCACATCGGACAGGGGATACGATCAGCCCCAGCATTTT. Its translation is CASTSDRGYDQPQHF.